This T cell receptor beta chain was identified in a study of cytotoxic CD8 clonotypes in ibrutinib-treated CLL. Study as a whole: The subjects consisted of approximately twelve relapsed/refractory and fewer than 16 treatment-naive individuals, with 17 to 18 IGHV unmutated. Averaging across samples gave approximately 260,000 productive templates and roughly 90,000 productive rearrangements.

The CDR3 is made up of 14 amino acids. The J segment lost 5 bases and the V segment lost 4 bases, leaving 6 bases of the junction unmatched. The germline V gene encodes CDR1 SGHNT and CDR2 YYREEE (reference sequence). Sequencing was performed with immunoSEQ multiplex PCR; in TCRdb, only in-frame clones are kept and a portion is missing. The profile shows about 56,000 clones, around 55% of them singletons. This clone has at least ten counts. The chain recombines TRBV5-4 with TRBJ2-5, with TRBD1 matching over 9 bases. This material consisted of PBMCs, taken after 24 months of ibrutinib treatment. The receptor was derived from a human donor with chronic lymphocytic leukemia. The CDR3 nucleotides read TGTGCCAGCAGCCACAGGGGGCGCCAGGAGACCCAGTACTTC. It codes for CASSHRGRQETQYF.